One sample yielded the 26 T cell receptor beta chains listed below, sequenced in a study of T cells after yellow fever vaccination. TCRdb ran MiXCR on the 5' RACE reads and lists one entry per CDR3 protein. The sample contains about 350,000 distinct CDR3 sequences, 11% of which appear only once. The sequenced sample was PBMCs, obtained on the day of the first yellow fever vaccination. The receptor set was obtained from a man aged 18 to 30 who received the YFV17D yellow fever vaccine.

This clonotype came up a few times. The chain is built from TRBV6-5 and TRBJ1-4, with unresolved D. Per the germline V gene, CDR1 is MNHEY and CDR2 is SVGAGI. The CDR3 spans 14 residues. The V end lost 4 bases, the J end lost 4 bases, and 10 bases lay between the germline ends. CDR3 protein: CASSSTTFNEKLFF. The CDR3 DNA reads TGTGCCAGCAGTTCCACAACATTTAATGAAAAACTGTTTTTT.

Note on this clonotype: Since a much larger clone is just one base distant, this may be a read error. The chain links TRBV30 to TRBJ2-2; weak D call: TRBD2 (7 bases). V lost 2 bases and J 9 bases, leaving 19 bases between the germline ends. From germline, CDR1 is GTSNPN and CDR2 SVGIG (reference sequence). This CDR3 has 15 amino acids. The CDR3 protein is CAWSRRGRRTWELFF. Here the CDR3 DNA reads TGTGCCTGGAGTCGGCGGGGGCGAAGAACCTGGGAGCTGTTTTTT.

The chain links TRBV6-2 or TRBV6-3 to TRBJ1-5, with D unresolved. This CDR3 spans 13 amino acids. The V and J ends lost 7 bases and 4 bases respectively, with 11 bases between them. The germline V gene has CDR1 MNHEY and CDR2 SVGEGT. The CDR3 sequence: CASTLDRNQPQHF. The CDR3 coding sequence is TGTGCCAGCACCTTAGATCGGAATCAGCCCCAGCATTTT.

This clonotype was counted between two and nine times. The CDR3 region has the DNA TGTGCCAGTAGTATACGAGGGCCTGGAAACACCATATATTTT. The encoded protein is CASSIRGPGNTIYF. This chain joins TRBV19 and TRBJ1-3, with D unresolved. The CDR3 runs 14 residues. Trimming stripped 2 bases from V and 2 bases from J, with 7 bases between. Germline V gene sequence: CDR1 LNHDA, CDR2 SQIVND (reference sequence).

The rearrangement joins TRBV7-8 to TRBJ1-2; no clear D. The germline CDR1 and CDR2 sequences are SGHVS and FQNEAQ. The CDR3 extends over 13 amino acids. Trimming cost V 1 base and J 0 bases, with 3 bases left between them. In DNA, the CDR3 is TGTGCCAGCAGCTTAGTTACTAACTATGGCTACACCTTC. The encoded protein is CASSLVTNYGYTF.

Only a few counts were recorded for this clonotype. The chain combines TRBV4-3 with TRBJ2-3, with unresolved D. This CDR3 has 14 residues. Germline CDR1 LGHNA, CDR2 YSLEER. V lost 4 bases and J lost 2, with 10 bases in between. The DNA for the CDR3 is TGCGCCAGCAGCCCGGATCGTGACACAGATACGCAGTATTTT. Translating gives CASSPDRDTDTQYF.

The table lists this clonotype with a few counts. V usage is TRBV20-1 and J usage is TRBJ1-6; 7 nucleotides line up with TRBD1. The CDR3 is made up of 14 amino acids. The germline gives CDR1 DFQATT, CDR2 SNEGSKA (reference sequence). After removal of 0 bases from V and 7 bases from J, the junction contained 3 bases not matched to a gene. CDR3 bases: TGCAGTGCTAGAGATATAGGGGGCAATTCACCCCTCCACTTT. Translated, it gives CSARDIGGNSPLHF.

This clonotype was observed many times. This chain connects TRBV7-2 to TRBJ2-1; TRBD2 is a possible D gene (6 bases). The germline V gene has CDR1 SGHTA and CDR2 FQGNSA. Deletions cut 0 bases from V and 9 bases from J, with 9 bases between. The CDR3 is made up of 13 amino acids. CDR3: CASSLAEGGEQFF. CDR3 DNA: TGTGCCAGCAGCTTAGCGGAGGGAGGTGAGCAGTTCTTC.

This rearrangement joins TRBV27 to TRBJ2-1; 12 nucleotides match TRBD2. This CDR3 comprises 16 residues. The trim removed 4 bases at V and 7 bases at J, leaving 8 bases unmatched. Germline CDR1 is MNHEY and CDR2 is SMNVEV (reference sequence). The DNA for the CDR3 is TGTGCCAGCAGTTCTAGCGGGGGGGCGATAGGTAATGAGCAGTTCTTC. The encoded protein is CASSSSGGAIGNEQFF.

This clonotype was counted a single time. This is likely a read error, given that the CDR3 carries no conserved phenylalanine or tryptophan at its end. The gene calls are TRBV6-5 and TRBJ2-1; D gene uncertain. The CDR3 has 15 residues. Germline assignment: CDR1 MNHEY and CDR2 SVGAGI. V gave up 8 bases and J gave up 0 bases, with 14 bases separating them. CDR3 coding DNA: TGTGCCAGCGGTTCTGCGTCTAGCTCCTACAATGAGCAGTTCCTC. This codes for CASGSASSSYNEQFL.

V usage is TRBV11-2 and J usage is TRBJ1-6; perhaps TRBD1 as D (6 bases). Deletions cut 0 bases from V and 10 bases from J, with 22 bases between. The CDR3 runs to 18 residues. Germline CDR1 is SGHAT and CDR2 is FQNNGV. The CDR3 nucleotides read TGTGCCAGCAGCTTAGAAGGCGGGGGGGCGCATCTTGGCTCACCCCTCCACTTT. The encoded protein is CASSLEGGGAHLGSPLHF.

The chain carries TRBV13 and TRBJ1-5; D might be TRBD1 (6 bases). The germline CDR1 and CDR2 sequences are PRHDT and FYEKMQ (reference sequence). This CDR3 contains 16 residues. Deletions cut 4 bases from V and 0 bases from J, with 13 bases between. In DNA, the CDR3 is TGTGCCAGCAGCTCCACCAGAGGGGGTAGCAATCAGCCCCAGCATTTT. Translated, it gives CASSSTRGGSNQPQHF.

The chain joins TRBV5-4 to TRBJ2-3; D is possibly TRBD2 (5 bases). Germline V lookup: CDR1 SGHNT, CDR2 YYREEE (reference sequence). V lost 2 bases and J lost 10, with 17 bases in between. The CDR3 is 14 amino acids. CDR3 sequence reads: CASSFDLGGSAQYF. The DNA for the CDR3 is TGTGCCAGCAGCTTCGACCTCGGAGGCAGTGCGCAGTATTTT.

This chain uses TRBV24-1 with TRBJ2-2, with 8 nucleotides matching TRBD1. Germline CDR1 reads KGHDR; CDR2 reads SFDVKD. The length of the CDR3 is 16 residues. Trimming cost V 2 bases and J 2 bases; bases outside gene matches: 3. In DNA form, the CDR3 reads TGTGCCACCAGTGATTCGGGGACAGGAAACACCGGGGAGCTGTTTTTT. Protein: CATSDSGTGNTGELFF.

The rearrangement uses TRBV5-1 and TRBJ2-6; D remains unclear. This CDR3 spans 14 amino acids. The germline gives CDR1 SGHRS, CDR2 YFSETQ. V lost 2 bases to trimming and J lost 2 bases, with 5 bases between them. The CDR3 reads CASSFRAGANVLTF. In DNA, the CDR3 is TGCGCCAGCAGCTTCCGAGCTGGGGCCAACGTCCTGACTTTC.

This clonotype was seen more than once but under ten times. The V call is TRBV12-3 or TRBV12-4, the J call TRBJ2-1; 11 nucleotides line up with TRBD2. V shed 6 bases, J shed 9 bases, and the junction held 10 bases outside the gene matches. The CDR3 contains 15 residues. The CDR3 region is CASSDSGGAGFEQFF. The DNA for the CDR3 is TGTGCCAGCAGCGATAGCGGGGGGGCTGGATTTGAGCAGTTCTTC.

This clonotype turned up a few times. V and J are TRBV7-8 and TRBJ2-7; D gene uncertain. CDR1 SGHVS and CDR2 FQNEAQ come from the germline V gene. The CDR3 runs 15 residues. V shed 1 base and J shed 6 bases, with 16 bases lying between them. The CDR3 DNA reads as TGTGCCAGCAGCTTAGTTTTTGAGGATCGGAGCGAGCAGTACTTC. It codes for CASSLVFEDRSEQYF.

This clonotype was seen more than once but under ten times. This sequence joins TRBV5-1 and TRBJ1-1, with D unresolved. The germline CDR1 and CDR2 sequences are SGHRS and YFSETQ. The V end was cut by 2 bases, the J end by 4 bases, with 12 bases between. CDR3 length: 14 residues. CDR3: CASSFDGPATEAFF. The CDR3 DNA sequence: TGCGCCAGCAGCTTTGACGGGCCGGCCACTGAAGCTTTCTTT.

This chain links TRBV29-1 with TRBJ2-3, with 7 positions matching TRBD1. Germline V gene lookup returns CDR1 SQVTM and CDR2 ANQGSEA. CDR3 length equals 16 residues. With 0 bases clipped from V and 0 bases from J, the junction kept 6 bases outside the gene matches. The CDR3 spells CSVEDTTGASTDTQYF. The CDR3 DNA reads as TGCAGCGTTGAAGATACTACAGGGGCCAGCACAGATACGCAGTATTTT.

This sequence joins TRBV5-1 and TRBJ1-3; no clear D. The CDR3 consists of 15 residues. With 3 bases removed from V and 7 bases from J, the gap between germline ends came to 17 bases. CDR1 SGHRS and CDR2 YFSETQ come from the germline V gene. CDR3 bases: TGCGCCAGCAGCTCTGTTGGGTCTCTCCGGAACACCATATATTTT. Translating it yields CASSSVGSLRNTIYF.

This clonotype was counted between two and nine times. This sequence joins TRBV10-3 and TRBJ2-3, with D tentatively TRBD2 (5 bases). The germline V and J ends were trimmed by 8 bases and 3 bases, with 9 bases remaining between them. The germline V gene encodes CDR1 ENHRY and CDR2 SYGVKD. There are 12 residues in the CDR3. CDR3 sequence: CAIDGGTDTQYF. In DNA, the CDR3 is TGTGCCATCGATGGCGGGACAGATACGCAGTATTTT.

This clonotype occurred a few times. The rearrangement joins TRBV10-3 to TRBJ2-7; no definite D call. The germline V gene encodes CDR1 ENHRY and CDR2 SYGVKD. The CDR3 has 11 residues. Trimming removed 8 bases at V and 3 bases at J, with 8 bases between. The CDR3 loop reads CAIQSGYEQYF. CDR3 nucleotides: TGTGCCATCCAGTCGGGCTACGAGCAGTACTTC.

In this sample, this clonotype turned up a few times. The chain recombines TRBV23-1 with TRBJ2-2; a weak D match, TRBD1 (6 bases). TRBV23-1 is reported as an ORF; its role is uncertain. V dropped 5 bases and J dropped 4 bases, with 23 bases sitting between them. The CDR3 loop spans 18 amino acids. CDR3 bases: TGCGCCAGCAGTTCCTCTGGTGCTTCGCAGGGGACCACCGGGGAGCTGTTTTTT. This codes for CASSSSGASQGTTGELFF.

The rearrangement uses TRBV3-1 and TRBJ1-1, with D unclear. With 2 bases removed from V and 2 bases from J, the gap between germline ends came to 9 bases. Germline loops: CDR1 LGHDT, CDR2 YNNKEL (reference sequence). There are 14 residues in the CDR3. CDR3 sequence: CASSQPPDNTEAFF. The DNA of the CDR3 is TGTGCCAGCAGCCAACCCCCAGACAACACTGAAGCTTTCTTT. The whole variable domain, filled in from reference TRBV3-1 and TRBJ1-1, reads DTAVSQTPKYLVTQMGNDKSIKCEQNLGHDTMYWYKQDSKKFLKIMFSYNNKELIINETVPNRFSPKSPDKAHLNLHINSLELGDSAVYFCASSQPPDNTEAFFGQGTRLTVV.

The CDR3 DNA reads TGTGCCAGCAGTACCCGGACAGGGGCGAGCACAGATACGCAGTATTTT. Its protein product is CASSTRTGASTDTQYF. The V and J genes are TRBV28 and TRBJ2-3; TRBD1 matches 9 bases. V lost 5 bases to trimming and J lost 0 bases; unmatched junction nucleotides: 6. This CDR3 region has 16 residues. Germline assignment: CDR1 MDHEN and CDR2 SYDVKM.

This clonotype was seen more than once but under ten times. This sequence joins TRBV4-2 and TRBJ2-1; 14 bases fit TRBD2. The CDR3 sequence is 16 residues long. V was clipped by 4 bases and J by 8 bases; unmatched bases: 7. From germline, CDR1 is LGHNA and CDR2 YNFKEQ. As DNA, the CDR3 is TGTGCCAGCAGCCTGACTAGCGGGGGGGTTCGAGATGAGCAGTTCTTC. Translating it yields CASSLTSGGVRDEQFF.